This is a list of T cell receptor beta chains from one sample in a study of T cells after yellow fever vaccination. TCRdb processed the 5' RACE reads anew with MiXCR; each CDR3 protein has one entry. The table has fewer than 450,000 distinct CDR3 sequences, approximately 10% seen once. This specimen consisted of PBMCs, obtained on the day of the first yellow fever vaccination. Every receptor here comes from a man in his late teens or twenties who received the YFV17D yellow fever vaccine. Both conserved end residues are part of each CDR3. The D gene is left open where the match is weak. Only part of the rows carry a size: once, few, many, or a class if the clone is expanded.

CDR3 DNA: TGTGCCAGCAGCTCGGGGGGCCGGGCAGATACGCAGTATTTT
CDR3 protein: CASSSGGRADTQYF
D gene: NA
V gene: TRBV11-2
clone size: few
CDR3 length: 14
J gene: TRBJ2-3

CDR3 DNA: TGTGCCAGCAGCGGGGGGCCGGGAGAGACCCAGTACTTC
CDR3 protein: CASSGGPGETQYF
D gene: NA
V gene: TRBV7-8
clone size: few
CDR3 length: 13
J gene: TRBJ2-5

CDR3 DNA: TGTGCCAGCAGCTTCGGACTCGCGTTGGGGCCGCAGTATTTT
CDR3 protein: CASSFGLALGPQYF
D gene: NA
V gene: TRBV7-9
clone size: NA
CDR3 length: 14
J gene: TRBJ2-3

CDR3 DNA: TGTGCCTACTCCCCTGACTACACCTTC
CDR3 protein: CAYSPDYTF
D gene: NA
V gene: TRBV30
clone size: many
CDR3 length: 9
J gene: TRBJ1-2

CDR3 DNA: TGTGCCAGCAGCGTAGGTCGGGATTTAGCCAAAAACATTCAGTACTTC
CDR3 protein: CASSVGRDLAKNIQYF
D gene: NA
V gene: TRBV9
clone size: few
CDR3 length: 16
J gene: TRBJ2-4

CDR3 DNA: TGCGCCAGCAGCCAGCGCCAACCGAGCTCCTACAATGAGCAGTTCTTC
CDR3 protein: CASSQRQPSSYNEQFF
D gene: NA
V gene: TRBV4-1
clone size: few
CDR3 length: 16
J gene: TRBJ2-1

CDR3 DNA: TGTGCCAGCAGCCAAGGGAGAGTTGAGCAGTTCTTC
CDR3 protein: CASSQGRVEQFF
D gene: NA
V gene: TRBV14
clone size: NA
CDR3 length: 12
J gene: TRBJ2-1

CDR3 DNA: TGTGCCAGCAGTTTATCTCACGTGGTCCTCACCGGGGAGCTGTTTTTT
CDR3 protein: CASSLSHVVLTGELFF
D gene: NA
V gene: TRBV9
clone size: few
CDR3 length: 16
J gene: TRBJ2-2

CDR3 DNA: TGTGCCAGCAGCTTAGCGACTAGCGGGGCGTGGTACGAGCAGTACTTC
CDR3 protein: CASSLATSGAWYEQYF
D gene: TRBD2
V gene: TRBV7-2
clone size: NA
CDR3 length: 16
J gene: TRBJ2-7

CDR3 DNA: TGCGCCAGCAGCCATCCGCCCGGGGACAGCAGTAATGAAAAACTGTTTTTT
CDR3 protein: CASSHPPGDSSNEKLFF
D gene: TRBD1
V gene: TRBV5-1
clone size: few
CDR3 length: 17
J gene: TRBJ1-4

CDR3 DNA: TGTGCCAGCAGCGTATCGAACCCTGCCGGGAATGAGCAGTTCTTC
CDR3 protein: CASSVSNPAGNEQFF
D gene: NA
V gene: TRBV9
clone size: NA
CDR3 length: 15
J gene: TRBJ2-1

CDR3 DNA: TGCAGTGCTAGGCTACAGAACAACAATGAGCAGTTCTTC
CDR3 protein: CSARLQNNNEQFF
D gene: NA
V gene: TRBV20-1
clone size: NA
CDR3 length: 13
J gene: TRBJ2-1

CDR3 DNA: TGCGCCAGCAGCCCCGGACAGGGGGGAGCTCAGCCCCAGCATTTT
CDR3 protein: CASSPGQGGAQPQHF
D gene: TRBD1
V gene: TRBV5-1
clone size: NA
CDR3 length: 15
J gene: TRBJ1-5

CDR3 DNA: TGTGCCAGCAGTTACTCTCCTCCTAGCGGGGTGTACAATGAGCAGTTCTTC
CDR3 protein: CASSYSPPSGVYNEQFF
D gene: TRBD2
V gene: TRBV6-5
clone size: many
CDR3 length: 17
J gene: TRBJ2-1

CDR3 DNA: TGTGCCAGCAGCCCGAAACTAGCGGGGGGCTCGGAGACCCAGTACTTC
CDR3 protein: CASSPKLAGGSETQYF
D gene: TRBD2
V gene: TRBV5-4
clone size: few
CDR3 length: 16
J gene: TRBJ2-5

CDR3 DNA: TGTGCCAGCAGTTTACAGGTGAACACTGAAGCTTTCTTT
CDR3 protein: CASSLQVNTEAFF
D gene: NA
V gene: TRBV12-3/TRBV12-4
clone size: many
CDR3 length: 13
J gene: TRBJ1-1

CDR3 DNA: TGCAGTGCTAGTGCCAGGCTGCGGACTGGCACAGATACGCAGTATTTT
CDR3 protein: CSASARLRTGTDTQYF
D gene: NA
V gene: TRBV20-1
clone size: NA
CDR3 length: 16
J gene: TRBJ2-3

CDR3 DNA: TGTGCCAGCTCAGCAGACAGAGCGAACATTCAGTACTTC
CDR3 protein: CASSADRANIQYF
D gene: NA
V gene: TRBV18
clone size: many
CDR3 length: 13
J gene: TRBJ2-4

CDR3 DNA: TGTGCCAGCCATTTAGGAAGGGGGGCAGATGAGCAGTTCTTC
CDR3 protein: CASHLGRGADEQFF
D gene: NA
V gene: TRBV7-9
clone size: few
CDR3 length: 14
J gene: TRBJ2-1

CDR3 DNA: TGTGCCAGCTGGGAGAGAAGCAATGAGCAGTTCTTC
CDR3 protein: CASWERSNEQFF
D gene: NA
V gene: TRBV27
clone size: NA
CDR3 length: 12
J gene: TRBJ2-1

CDR3 DNA: TGTGCCAGCACCCCCCAGCGAAATAATGAAAAACTGTTTTTT
CDR3 protein: CASTPQRNNEKLFF
D gene: NA
V gene: TRBV12-3/TRBV12-4
clone size: few
CDR3 length: 14
J gene: TRBJ1-4

CDR3 DNA: TGCAGCTCGGGACCCGTCACAGATACGCAGTATTTT
CDR3 protein: CSSGPVTDTQYF
D gene: NA
V gene: TRBV20-1
clone size: NA
CDR3 length: 12
J gene: TRBJ2-3

CDR3 DNA: TGCGCCAGCAGCTTGGAGGTCGTGCCTGGGGCCAACGTCCTGACTTTC
CDR3 protein: CASSLEVVPGANVLTF
D gene: NA
V gene: TRBV5-1
clone size: many
CDR3 length: 16
J gene: TRBJ2-6

CDR3 DNA: TGTGCCAGCAGCTTAGGGGCCCGATGGGTGAACCAAGAGACCCAGTACTTC
CDR3 protein: CASSLGARWVNQETQYF
D gene: NA
V gene: TRBV11-3
clone size: NA
CDR3 length: 17
J gene: TRBJ2-5

CDR3 DNA: TGTGCCAGCACCCCCAGGGGTGTCGAAGAGACCCAGTACTTC
CDR3 protein: CASTPRGVEETQYF
D gene: NA
V gene: TRBV13
clone size: few
CDR3 length: 14
J gene: TRBJ2-5

CDR3 DNA: TGTGCCAGCAGTGACTCGGACGACGAAAACGGCTACACCTTC
CDR3 protein: CASSDSDDENGYTF
D gene: NA
V gene: TRBV6-4
clone size: NA
CDR3 length: 14
J gene: TRBJ1-2

CDR3 DNA: TGCGCCAGCAGCCAGCCAGGTCGGAACACCATATATTTT
CDR3 protein: CASSQPGRNTIYF
D gene: NA
V gene: TRBV4-3
clone size: few
CDR3 length: 13
J gene: TRBJ1-3

CDR3 DNA: TGCAGCTTACGGGGGGGCAGGACCGGGGAGCTGTTTTTT
CDR3 protein: CSLRGGRTGELFF
D gene: TRBD2
V gene: TRBV20-1
clone size: few
CDR3 length: 13
J gene: TRBJ2-2

CDR3 DNA: TGTGCCAGCAGGTTGTTGACAGGGGGGGTGACTGAAGCTTTCTTT
CDR3 protein: CASRLLTGGVTEAFF
D gene: TRBD1
V gene: TRBV6-5
clone size: many
CDR3 length: 15
J gene: TRBJ1-1

CDR3 DNA: TGTGCCAGCAGTTTAGGGCGAGGCGGAACAAATGAGCAGTTCTTC
CDR3 protein: CASSLGRGGTNEQFF
D gene: NA
V gene: TRBV12-3/TRBV12-4
clone size: NA
CDR3 length: 15
J gene: TRBJ2-1

CDR3 DNA: TGTGCCAGCGGTTTAGGCTACAGGGAAGGCAAACAAGAGACCCAGTACTTC
CDR3 protein: CASGLGYREGKQETQYF
D gene: NA
V gene: TRBV28
clone size: few
CDR3 length: 17
J gene: TRBJ2-5

CDR3 DNA: TGCGCCAGCAGCCCCTTCCAGGGGACCTACGAGCAGTACTTC
CDR3 protein: CASSPFQGTYEQYF
D gene: NA
V gene: TRBV5-1
clone size: NA
CDR3 length: 14
J gene: TRBJ2-7

CDR3 DNA: TGTGCCAGCAGCGCCGTCTGGGCCCCAACCAATGAGCAGTTCTTC
CDR3 protein: CASSAVWAPTNEQFF
D gene: NA
V gene: TRBV9
clone size: NA
CDR3 length: 15
J gene: TRBJ2-1

CDR3 DNA: TGTGCCAGCAGTGTGCGGCACAGGGGGCCCACCCGCTCTGGGGCCAACGTCCTGACTTTC
CDR3 protein: CASSVRHRGPTRSGANVLTF
D gene: TRBD1
V gene: TRBV2
clone size: NA
CDR3 length: 20
J gene: TRBJ2-6

CDR3 DNA: TGTGCCAGCAGTGGGTCAGGGCGGGGAGAGACCCAGTACTTC
CDR3 protein: CASSGSGRGETQYF
D gene: NA
V gene: TRBV2
clone size: NA
CDR3 length: 14
J gene: TRBJ2-5

CDR3 DNA: TGTGCCAGCAGTTACACGGTTAATCAGCCCCAGCATTTT
CDR3 protein: CASSYTVNQPQHF
D gene: NA
V gene: TRBV6-5
clone size: few
CDR3 length: 13
J gene: TRBJ1-5

CDR3 DNA: TGTGCCAGCCGGGCGCGGACAGAACCGAACACTGAAGCTTTCTTT
CDR3 protein: CASRARTEPNTEAFF
D gene: NA
V gene: TRBV6-2/TRBV6-3
clone size: few
CDR3 length: 15
J gene: TRBJ1-1

CDR3 DNA: TGTGCCAGCAGCTTTCCCCGCGGGGGGGCCCAAGAGACCCAGTACTTC
CDR3 protein: CASSFPRGGAQETQYF
D gene: TRBD2
V gene: TRBV7-9
clone size: NA
CDR3 length: 16
J gene: TRBJ2-5

CDR3 DNA: TGTGCCAGCAGGTCCACCCGGTGGGGGACAGATACGCAGTATTTT
CDR3 protein: CASRSTRWGTDTQYF
D gene: NA
V gene: TRBV6-1
clone size: few
CDR3 length: 15
J gene: TRBJ2-3

CDR3 DNA: TGTGCCAGCAGCGACGGGGGGCGGCTGAACACTGAAGCTTTCTTT
CDR3 protein: CASSDGGRLNTEAFF
D gene: NA
V gene: TRBV7-2
clone size: few
CDR3 length: 15
J gene: TRBJ1-1

CDR3 DNA: TGCGCCAGCAGCTACGAGACAGGGCATAATTCACCCCTCCACTTT
CDR3 protein: CASSYETGHNSPLHF
D gene: TRBD1
V gene: TRBV5-1
clone size: NA
CDR3 length: 15
J gene: TRBJ1-6

CDR3 DNA: TGTGCCAGCAGTTACTATATGGTGGCGAACACCGGGGAGCTGTTTTTT
CDR3 protein: CASSYYMVANTGELFF
D gene: NA
V gene: TRBV6-5
clone size: few
CDR3 length: 16
J gene: TRBJ2-2

CDR3 DNA: TGTGCCAGCAGTGAACGACAGGGGGTCTGGAATTCACCCCTCCACTTT
CDR3 protein: CASSERQGVWNSPLHF
D gene: TRBD1
V gene: TRBV25-1
clone size: few
CDR3 length: 16
J gene: TRBJ1-6

CDR3 DNA: TGTGCCCGTTCCGGGAAGGGTCTTGGTACGTCGGAGACCCAGTACTTC
CDR3 protein: CARSGKGLGTSETQYF
D gene: NA
V gene: TRBV30
clone size: few
CDR3 length: 16
J gene: TRBJ2-5

CDR3 DNA: TGTGCCATCAGTGAGGCGGTGGCTAGCTCGAACACCGGGGAGCTGTTTTTT
CDR3 protein: CAISEAVASSNTGELFF
D gene: NA
V gene: TRBV10-3
clone size: few
CDR3 length: 17
J gene: TRBJ2-2

CDR3 DNA: TGTGCCAGCAGAACCGGGACAGTTTCCTCTGAAAAACTGTTTTTT
CDR3 protein: CASRTGTVSSEKLFF
D gene: TRBD1
V gene: TRBV6-1
clone size: NA
CDR3 length: 15
J gene: TRBJ1-4

CDR3 DNA: TGCGCCAGCAGCTTGGCCAAAAGGACTGAAGCTTTCTTT
CDR3 protein: CASSLAKRTEAFF
D gene: NA
V gene: TRBV5-1
clone size: NA
CDR3 length: 13
J gene: TRBJ1-1

CDR3 DNA: TGTGCCAGCAGTGACCGACAGGGGTATGGTGGCTACACCTTC
CDR3 protein: CASSDRQGYGGYTF
D gene: TRBD1
V gene: TRBV2
clone size: few
CDR3 length: 14
J gene: TRBJ1-2

CDR3 DNA: TGTGCCAGCAGTGAAGCGCTAGGGAGGGGGACAGATACGCAGTATTTT
CDR3 protein: CASSEALGRGTDTQYF
D gene: NA
V gene: TRBV2
clone size: few
CDR3 length: 16
J gene: TRBJ2-3

CDR3 DNA: TGCAGTGCCCGCCGAAGGACTAGCGGAAATGAGCAGTTCTTC
CDR3 protein: CSARRRTSGNEQFF
D gene: TRBD2
V gene: TRBV20-1
clone size: NA
CDR3 length: 14
J gene: TRBJ2-1

CDR3 DNA: TGTGCCAGCAGCTCCCGCGCGGTAAACACTGAAGCTTTCTTT
CDR3 protein: CASSSRAVNTEAFF
D gene: NA
V gene: TRBV7-9
clone size: NA
CDR3 length: 14
J gene: TRBJ1-1

CDR3 DNA: TGTGCCAGCAGCACAGGGGAAGGTTCACCCCTCCACTTT
CDR3 protein: CASSTGEGSPLHF
D gene: TRBD1
V gene: TRBV7-2
clone size: few
CDR3 length: 13
J gene: TRBJ1-6

CDR3 DNA: TGTGCCAGCAGCGATAACACTGAAGCTTTCTTT
CDR3 protein: CASSDNTEAFF
D gene: NA
V gene: TRBV9
clone size: few
CDR3 length: 11
J gene: TRBJ1-1

CDR3 DNA: TGCAGTGCTAGCACCGGGACAACTACCGGGGAGCTGTTTTTT
CDR3 protein: CSASTGTTTGELFF
D gene: NA
V gene: TRBV20-1
clone size: NA
CDR3 length: 14
J gene: TRBJ2-2

CDR3 DNA: TGTGCCAGCAGCCGACGCATGAGTGCTAGCACAGATACGCAGTATTTT
CDR3 protein: CASSRRMSASTDTQYF
D gene: NA
V gene: TRBV7-8
clone size: few
CDR3 length: 16
J gene: TRBJ2-3